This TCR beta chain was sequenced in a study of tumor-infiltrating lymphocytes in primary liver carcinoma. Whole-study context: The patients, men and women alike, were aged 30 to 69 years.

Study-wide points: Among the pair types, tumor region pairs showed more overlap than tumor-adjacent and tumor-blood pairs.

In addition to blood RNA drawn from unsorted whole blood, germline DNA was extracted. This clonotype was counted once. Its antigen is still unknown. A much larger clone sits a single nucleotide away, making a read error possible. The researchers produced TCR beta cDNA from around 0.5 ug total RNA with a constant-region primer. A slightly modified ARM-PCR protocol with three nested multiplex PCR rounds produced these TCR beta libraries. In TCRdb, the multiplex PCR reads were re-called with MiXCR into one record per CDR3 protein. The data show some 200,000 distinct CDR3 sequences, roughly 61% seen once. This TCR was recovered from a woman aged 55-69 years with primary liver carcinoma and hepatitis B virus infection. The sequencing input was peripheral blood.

CDR3 in amino acids: CASSFGTSWEDEQFF. CDR3 in DNA: TGTGCCAGCAGCTTTGGGACTAGCTGGGAGGATGAGCAGTTCTTC. This rearrangement joins TRBV13 to TRBJ2-1; 9 bases fit TRBD2. Germline V CDR1 and CDR2: PRHDT, FYEKMQ (reference sequence). The V and J ends lost 3 bases and 8 bases, in that order; junction bases with no gene match: 8. CDR3 length equals 15 residues. The variable domain in full, completed from reference TRBV13 and TRBJ2-1, reads AAGVIQSPRHLIKEKRETATLKCYPIPRHDTVYWYQQGPGQDPQFLISFYEKMQSDKGSIPDRFSAQQFSDYHSELNMSSLELGDSALYFCASSFGTSWEDEQFFGPGTRLTVL.